These 32 T cell receptor beta chains were all obtained from the same sample, sequenced in a study of blood T cells in healthy people across ages. Together with a sample-barcoded 5' primer, a J-beta primer mix was included in a second PCR lasting about 7 to 12 cycles. Via MiXCR, TCRdb re-called the 5' RACE reads, giving one row per CDR3 protein. The sample contains around 1,000,000 distinct CDR3 sequences, approximately 25% of which appear only once. The sample also formed part of further work on T cells of mothers and their children.

The sequenced sample was blood. These receptors all come from a girl aged 2 to 10 in good health.

The chain joins TRBV7-3 to TRBJ2-3; D remains unclear. The V end was cut by 3 bases, the J end by 4 bases, with 11 bases between. Germline V CDR1 and CDR2: SGHTA, FQGTGA. The CDR3 loop spans 14 amino acids. CDR3 sequence: CASSLGVGADTQYF. CDR3 nucleotide sequence: TGTGCCAGCAGCTTGGGTGTTGGCGCAGATACGCAGTATTTT.

The CDR3 region has the DNA TGTGCCACCAGTGTCACAGGGGGCCGGAATTACAATGAGCAGTTCTTC. This translates into CATSVTGGRNYNEQFF. The chain links TRBV24-1 to TRBJ2-1, with 9 bases identical to TRBD1. CDR1 KGHDR and CDR2 SFDVKD come from the germline V gene. This CDR3 has 16 amino acids. The ends lost 5 bases at V and 4 bases at J; junction bases unmatched: 8.

This clonotype was seen a handful of times. The V call is TRBV6-4, the J call TRBJ2-3; D unresolved. Germline V gene lookup returns CDR1 MRHNA and CDR2 SNTAGT. V was cut by 8 bases and J by 0 bases, with 9 bases left in between. CDR3 length: 13 amino acids. The CDR3: CASQSQSTDTQYF. Here the CDR3 DNA reads TGTGCCAGCCAGAGCCAGAGCACAGATACGCAGTATTTT.

The V gene is TRBV6-1, the J gene TRBJ2-3; D is possibly TRBD2 (5 bases). The V gene lost 5 bases and the J gene lost 0 bases, with 12 bases spanning the gap. Germline V lookup: CDR1 MNHNS, CDR2 SASEGT. The CDR3 sequence is 15 residues long. The CDR3 loop is CASSKDFSSTDTQYF. DNA for the CDR3: TGTGCCAGCAGTAAGGACTTTTCTAGCACAGATACGCAGTATTTT.

The gene calls are TRBV4-2 and TRBJ2-1, with TRBD2 as a possible D gene (6 bases). Trimming removed 1 base at V and 9 bases at J, with 16 bases between. This CDR3 region has 15 residues. Germline CDR1 is LGHNA and CDR2 is YNFKEQ. The CDR3 region has the DNA TGTGCCAGCAGCCAAGCCCTGGCTAGCGACAGTGAGCAGTTCTTC. Encoded protein: CASSQALASDSEQFF.

The chain carries TRBV5-1 and TRBJ1-1, with D possibly matching TRBD1 (5 bases). The V end was cut by 4 bases, the J end by 4 bases, with 11 bases between. The CDR3 is made up of 13 amino acids. CDR1 and CDR2 from the germline V gene are SGHRS and YFSETQ. CDR3 in amino acids: CASSTGTLTEAFF. The CDR3 nucleotides are TGCGCCAGCAGCACTGGGACCCTCACTGAAGCTTTCTTT.

This clonotype was seen repeatedly, ten times or more. This chain uses TRBV28 with TRBJ2-5, with a possible D match to TRBD1 (7 bases). Germline CDR1 and CDR2: MDHEN and SYDVKM. V lost 1 base and J lost 5, with 20 bases in between. The CDR3 totals 17 residues. The DNA for the CDR3 is TGTGCCAGCAGTTTATTATTCGGAGGGGGCGCGGAGGAGACCCAGTACTTC. Protein product: CASSLLFGGGAEETQYF.

This clonotype was seen a few times. The chain is built from TRBV6-5 and TRBJ2-3; the D is unclear. Germline V gene lookup returns CDR1 MNHEY and CDR2 SVGAGI. V shed 3 bases and J shed 4 bases, with 20 bases lying between them. CDR3 size: 17 residues. The CDR3 sequence: CASSYRFPSEWADTQYF. The CDR3, as DNA: TGTGCCAGCAGTTATAGGTTCCCTTCCGAATGGGCAGATACGCAGTATTTT.

This clonotype was counted only a few times. CDR3 sequence (DNA): TGTGCCACCAGTGATTTTCAGGGAAGAGGGGAGACCCAGTACTTC. Translated: CATSDFQGRGETQYF. The V and J genes are TRBV24-1 and TRBJ2-5; possibly TRBD1 or TRBD2 for D (5 bases each). CDR1 is KGHDR, CDR2 SFDVKD, per germline. Trimming removed 1 base at V and 5 bases at J, with 13 bases between. This CDR3 region has 15 residues.

The rearrangement links TRBV28 to TRBJ1-1; possible D gene TRBD1, 5 bases. The CDR3 is 16 amino acids. V was pared by 7 bases and J by 1 base, with 19 bases between. The V gene's germline CDR1 is MDHEN and CDR2 SYDVKM. DNA of the CDR3: TGTGCCAGCACCTTTTCAGTCGGGACTGCGAACACTGAAGCTTTCTTT. This translates into CASTFSVGTANTEAFF.

The sample holds a few counts of this clonotype. The chain combines TRBV20-1 with TRBJ1-5; 11 bases are shared with TRBD1. The CDR3 covers 12 residues. V dropped 5 bases and J dropped 7; count of bases not matched to a gene: 1. Germline V gene lookup returns CDR1 DFQATT and CDR2 SNEGSKA (reference sequence). This CDR3 reads CSAGTGGQPQHF. The DNA for the CDR3 is TGCAGTGCTGGGACAGGGGGACAGCCCCAGCATTTT.

The gene calls are TRBV5-6 and TRBJ2-5; TRBD2 matches 10 bases. CDR1 and CDR2 from the germline V gene are SGHDT and YYEEEE. V was clipped by 4 bases and J by 0 bases; unmatched bases: 3. This CDR3 has 15 amino acids. The CDR3 protein is CASSHGTSDQETQYF. CDR3 in DNA: TGTGCCAGCAGCCACGGGACTAGCGACCAAGAGACCCAGTACTTC.

The chain has TRBV29-1 and TRBJ2-5; D possibly corresponds to TRBD2 (5 bases). The J call may be faulty, since TRBJ2-7 better matches the DNA end. Germline assignment: CDR1 SQVTM and CDR2 ANQGSEA. The CDR3 is made up of 15 amino acids. Here the CDR3 DNA reads TGCAGCGTTGTGCTCTCTGCGGAGGCCTCCTACGAGCAGTACTTC. Translation gives CSVVLSAEASYEQYF.

In this sample, this clonotype turned up once. The chain employs TRBV12-3 or TRBV12-4 and TRBJ2-5, with D tentatively TRBD2 (6 bases). The CDR3 spans 15 residues. The germline V and J ends were trimmed by 1 base and 3 bases, with 12 bases remaining between them. This CDR3 reads CASSLVAGRKETQYF. The CDR3 coding sequence is TGTGCCAGCAGTTTAGTGGCGGGGCGAAAAGAGACCCAGTACTTC.

In its sample, this clonotype was seen a few times. The V gene is TRBV14, the J gene TRBJ2-3; D ambiguous. Germline loops: CDR1 SGHDN, CDR2 FVKESK. V dropped 4 bases and J dropped 0 bases, with 11 bases sitting between them. This CDR3 region has 15 residues. The CDR3 DNA reads TGTGCCAGCAGCCTTGTTTTAGCTAGCACAGATACGCAGTATTTT. Amino acids: CASSLVLASTDTQYF.

This clonotype has a handful of counts. This sequence joins TRBV4-2 and TRBJ2-2; 7 bases map to TRBD1. From germline, CDR1 is LGHNA and CDR2 YNFKEQ. The J segment lost 4 bases and the V segment lost 2 bases, leaving 7 bases of the junction unmatched. The CDR3 is 16 residues long. This CDR3 is CASSQRQGLITGELFF. CDR3 in DNA: TGTGCCAGCAGCCAAAGACAGGGTCTTATCACCGGGGAGCTGTTTTTT.

This clonotype was detected only a few times. This chain connects TRBV6-5 to TRBJ1-1, with D hard to call. The germline V and J ends were trimmed by 2 bases and 10 bases, with 11 bases remaining between them. This CDR3 comprises 12 residues. Germline V CDR1 and CDR2: MNHEY, SVGAGI. This CDR3 reads CASSYPPERAFF. The CDR3 DNA sequence: TGTGCCAGCAGTTACCCGCCAGAAAGAGCTTTCTTT.

The rearrangement uses TRBV12-3 or TRBV12-4 and TRBJ2-6; D ambiguous. CDR3 size: 14 residues. V shed 6 bases and J shed 0 bases, with 6 bases lying between them. Here the CDR3 DNA reads TGTGCCAGCAGGGATTACTCTGGGGCCAACGTCCTGACTTTC. It codes for CASRDYSGANVLTF.

The V gene is TRBV4-1, the J gene TRBJ2-7; weak D call: TRBD2 (6 bases). The CDR3 spans 14 residues. CDR1 is MGHRA and CDR2 is YSYEKL in the germline V gene. Trimming removed 5 bases at V and 3 bases at J, with 14 bases between. In nucleotides, the CDR3 is TGCGCCAGCAGCGTGCGGGATACCGTCTACGAGCAGTACTTC. Residues: CASSVRDTVYEQYF.

This rearrangement joins TRBV27 to TRBJ2-5; 8 positions match TRBD2. V was pared by 5 bases and J by 0 bases, with 5 bases of the junction left unmatched. The CDR3 is 15 residues long. CDR1 is MNHEY and CDR2 is SMNVEV in the germline V gene (reference sequence). CDR3 loop: CASSGTRQYQETQYF. CDR3 nucleotide sequence: TGTGCCAGCAGTGGGACTAGACAGTACCAAGAGACCCAGTACTTC.

The CDR3 protein is CASSQTGEYVDEQYF. The CDR3 DNA reads TGTGCCAGCAGCCAAACAGGGGAGTATGTCGACGAGCAGTACTTC. The genes are TRBV7-9 and TRBJ2-7; 7 nucleotides agree with TRBD1. This CDR3 is built from 15 residues. V trimming: 5 bases; J trimming: 5 bases; junction bases outside the gene matches: 12. In germline, CDR1 is SEHNR, CDR2 FQNEAQ (reference sequence).

This clonotype showed up just a few times. The V gene is TRBV7-9, the J gene TRBJ2-7; D is perhaps TRBD1 or TRBD2 (5 bases each). CDR1 is SEHNR, CDR2 FQNEAQ, per germline (reference sequence). The CDR3 length is 16 residues. The V gene lost 0 bases and the J gene lost 4 bases, with 16 bases spanning the gap. CDR3 region: CASSLALGERAYEQYF. CDR3 DNA sequence: TGTGCCAGCAGCTTAGCGCTGGGGGAGAGGGCATACGAGCAGTACTTC. Filled out from reference TRBV7-9 and TRBJ2-7, the complete variable domain reads DTGVSQNPRHKITKRGQNVTFRCDPISEHNRLYWYRQTLGQGPEFLTYFQNEAQLEKSRLLSDRFSAERPKGSFSTLEIQRTEQGDSAMYLCASSLALGERAYEQYFGPGTRLTVT.

This clonotype was seen only a few times. The chain couples TRBV21-1 to TRBJ2-6. TRBV21-1 is marked as a pseudogene. The CDR3 covers 13 residues. This chain's CDR3 is CASPEPGANVLTF. CDR3 DNA sequence: TGTGCCAGCCCCGAACCTGGGGCCAACGTCCTGACTTTC.

The chain joins TRBV6-1 to TRBJ2-7, with TRBD2 matching 8 bases. V was clipped by 4 bases and J by 4 bases; unmatched bases: 21. Germline V CDR1 and CDR2: MNHNS, SASEGT. CDR3 length equals 19 residues. The CDR3 loop is CASSGINLITGTSGYEQYF. The CDR3 coding sequence is TGTGCCAGCAGTGGAATTAATTTGATCACCGGGACTAGTGGTTACGAGCAGTACTTC.

The table lists this clonotype with many counts. The V and J genes are TRBV3-1 and TRBJ2-5, with unresolved D. Germline assignment: CDR1 LGHDT and CDR2 YNNKEL (reference sequence). V shed 3 bases and J shed 2 bases, with 4 bases lying between them. CDR3 length equals 12 residues. The CDR3 reads CASSQRQETQYF. The CDR3, as DNA: TGTGCCAGCAGCCAGAGACAAGAGACCCAGTACTTC.

A few counts support this clonotype. The chain employs TRBV5-1 and TRBJ2-5, with D maybe TRBD2 (6 bases). There are 12 residues in the CDR3. The V end lost 7 bases, the J end lost 1 base, and 8 bases lay between the germline ends. Germline values: CDR1 SGHRS, CDR2 YFSETQ. For the CDR3, the DNA is TGCGCCAGCGCGGGGTTCCAAGAGACCCAGTACTTC. This codes for CASAGFQETQYF.

The chain couples TRBV5-1 to TRBJ1-5, with 9 bases fitting TRBD1. The CDR3 is made up of 15 amino acids. Trimming cost V 4 bases and J 3 bases; bases outside gene matches: 5. The germline gives CDR1 SGHRS, CDR2 YFSETQ. CDR3 nucleotide sequence: TGCGCCAGCAGCCCCGGGACAGGGTACAATCAGCCCCAGCATTTT. Encoded protein: CASSPGTGYNQPQHF. The whole variable domain, remainder taken from reference TRBV5-1 and TRBJ1-5, is KAGVTQTPRYLIKTRGQQVTLSCSPISGHRSVSWYQQTPGQGLQFLFEYFSETQRNKGNFPGRFSGRQFSNSRSEMNVSTLELGDSALYLCASSPGTGYNQPQHFGDGTRLSIL.

There are a few counts of this clonotype. V is TRBV12-3 or TRBV12-4 and J is TRBJ1-1, with D possibly matching TRBD1 (6 bases). The CDR3 runs 14 residues. Deletions cut 5 bases from V and 3 bases from J, with 13 bases between. The CDR3 protein is CASSLLGGHTEAFF. DNA of the CDR3: TGTGCCAGCAGTCTCCTGGGGGGCCACACTGAAGCTTTCTTT.

V usage is TRBV12-3 or TRBV12-4 and J usage is TRBJ2-5, with 10 bases identical to TRBD1. This CDR3 region has 15 residues. V trimming: 5 bases; J trimming: 1 base; junction bases outside the gene matches: 4. The CDR3 DNA reads as TGTGCCAGCAGTAGGGGACAGGGGACCCAAGAGACCCAGTACTTC. Protein: CASSRGQGTQETQYF.

The J gene is TRBJ2-1, the V gene TRBV18, with 8 bases matching TRBD2. V lost 3 bases to trimming and J lost 7 bases; unmatched junction nucleotides: 17. This CDR3 has 18 amino acids. Germline values: CDR1 KGHSH, CDR2 LQKENI. CDR3 in amino acids: CASSPDLALAGRGNEQFF. The CDR3 DNA follows: TGTGCCAGCTCACCCGATCTTGCCTTAGCGGGGAGAGGGAATGAGCAGTTCTTC.

CDR3 sequence reads: CASSLSGYGRGYTF. For the CDR3, the DNA is TGTGCCAGCAGTTTATCTGGTTATGGGCGTGGCTACACCTTC. The chain is built from TRBV27 and TRBJ1-2; no reliable D call. Germline CDR1 MNHEY, CDR2 SMNVEV (reference sequence). This CDR3 comprises 14 residues. The V end was cut by 0 bases, the J end by 7 bases, with 12 bases between.

The chain combines TRBV11-2 with TRBJ1-1; 10 bases fit TRBD1. The CDR3 is 15 residues long. The V and J ends lost 7 bases and 4 bases, in that order; junction bases with no gene match: 9. Germline V gene lookup returns CDR1 SGHAT and CDR2 FQNNGV. Written as DNA, the CDR3 is TGTGCCAGCACCCCCACGGGACAGGGGTTCACTGAAGCTTTCTTT. Its translation: CASTPTGQGFTEAFF.